Included here is one TCR beta chain sequence, with context. Its antigen is as yet unknown. Germline lookup yields CDR1 SGHRS and CDR2 YFSETQ. Trimming removed 2 bases at V and 2 bases at J, with 7 bases between. This CDR3 comprises 13 residues. Using immunoSEQ multiplex PCR, the repertoire was profiled, and TCRdb retains in-frame clones only, with some absent. The data hold 35,000 to 50,000 clones, with roughly four fifths observed a single time. The record originates from a study of lymphopenia after photon versus proton radiotherapy. Study observations and caveats: Post-nadir diversity loss with photons came from oligoclonal expansion, particularly CD8+ Temra cells. Photon-treated patients lost naive T cells and TCR diversity; proton-treated stayed stable.

This specimen consisted of peripheral blood, obtained from a patient treated with proton-based radiotherapy. This clonotype originated in a woman aged 65 to 85 with pancreatic cancer. This sequence joins TRBV5-1 and TRBJ1-1; TRBD1 might be the D (5 bases). The CDR3 region has the DNA TGCGCCAGCAGCTTACAGGAAAACACTGAAGCTTTCTTT. The encoded protein is CASSLQENTEAFF.